These 10 T cell receptor beta chains came from one sample sequenced in a study of T cells in localized non-small cell lung cancer. Repertoires were generated with immunoSEQ multiplex PCR, while TCRdb's copy carries only in-frame clones and drops some. The data show tens of thousands of clones, roughly 89% seen once. The source was peripheral blood mononuclear cells, collected before any cancer treatment. These TCRs come from a male donor older than 55 with stage II lung adenocarcinoma.

The J gene is TRBJ2-7, the V gene TRBV7-8, with 7 bases that match TRBD2. V lost 1 base, J lost 1 base, and 10 bases stayed unmatched. This CDR3 has 17 amino acids. Germline values: CDR1 SGHVS, CDR2 FQNEAQ. The CDR3 nucleotides are TGTGCCAGCAGCTTAGGAGTGGCGGCGGGAGCTTCCTACGAGCAGTACTTC. This gives the protein CASSLGVAAGASYEQYF.

The chain has TRBV5-1 and TRBJ2-3, with D perhaps TRBD2 (5 bases). The ends were cut back, 8 bases at V and 3 bases at J, with 13 bases in the middle. The CDR3 is 13 residues long. The germline V gene has CDR1 SGHRS and CDR2 YFSETQ. This chain's CDR3 is CASARTGTDTQYF. In DNA form, the CDR3 reads TGCGCCAGTGCAAGGACGGGAACAGATACGCAGTATTTT.

This sequence joins TRBV7-9 and TRBJ2-3; 9 bases align to TRBD2. V gave up 4 bases and J gave up 4 bases; unmatched junction bases: 12. The CDR3 covers 17 residues. Per germline, CDR1 SEHNR and CDR2 FQNEAQ (reference sequence). For the CDR3, the DNA is TGTGCCAGCAGCTCCATCTCCGGAGCGGGAGGAGCAGATACGCAGTATTTT. It is translated as CASSSISGAGGADTQYF.

V gene TRBV5-1 combines with J gene TRBJ2-7, with 11 nucleotides matching TRBD2. Germline assignment: CDR1 SGHRS and CDR2 YFSETQ. CDR3 length: 15 residues. Trimming at V came to 1 base and at J to 4 bases, leaving 4 bases not matched to a gene. The CDR3 reads CASSLTSGSEYEQYF. The CDR3 region has the DNA TGCGCCAGCAGCTTGACTAGCGGGAGTGAGTACGAGCAGTACTTC. The full variable domain, in which reference TRBV5-1 and TRBJ2-7 provide the parts outside the CDR3, is KAGVTQTPRYLIKTRGQQVTLSCSPISGHRSVSWYQQTPGQGLQFLFEYFSETQRNKGNFPGRFSGRQFSNSRSEMNVSTLELGDSALYLCASSLTSGSEYEQYFGPGTRLTVT.

The chain is built from TRBV28 and TRBJ1-4; D is undetermined. Germline V gene lookup returns CDR1 MDHEN and CDR2 SYDVKM. Deletions cut 10 bases from V and 4 bases from J, with 10 bases between. CDR3 length: 12 residues. The DNA for the CDR3 is TGTGCCACACGACAAGTTAATGAAAAACTGTTTTTT. Translated, it gives CATRQVNEKLFF.

Remarks on this clone: This sample includes further DNA sequences coding for the same CDR3. The chain links TRBV30 to TRBJ1-5; D possibly corresponds to TRBD1 (6 bases). CDR1 and CDR2 from the germline V gene are GTSNPN and SVGIG (reference sequence). This CDR3 contains 13 residues. With 1 base removed from V and 4 bases from J, the gap between germline ends came to 8 bases. CDR3 DNA: TGTGCCTGGAGTGCACAGGGAAATCAGCCCCAGCATTTT. As protein: CAWSAQGNQPQHF.

This clone was observed a few times. The chain has TRBV7-9 and TRBJ2-3; no clear D. The V end was cut by 1 base, the J end by 5 bases, with 7 bases between. Germline V gene data show CDR1 as SEHNR and CDR2 as FQNEAQ (reference sequence). This CDR3 has 13 amino acids. The CDR3 sequence: CASSLEYIDTQYF. The CDR3, as DNA: TGTGCCAGCAGCTTAGAGTACATAGATACGCAGTATTTT.

J is TRBJ2-7 and V is TRBV7-2; D unresolved. CDR1 is SGHTA, CDR2 FQGNSA, per germline. V was cut by 1 base and J by 5 bases, with 9 bases left in between. The CDR3 is 13 residues long. The CDR3 DNA follows: TGTGCCAGCAGCTTAGAAATTCCAGACGAGCAGTACTTC. It specifies CASSLEIPDEQYF. The full variable domain, completed using reference TRBV7-2 and TRBJ2-7, is GAGVSQSPSNKVTEKGKDVELRCDPISGHTALYWYRQSLGQGLEFLIYFQGNSAPDKSGLPSDRFSAERTGGSVSTLTIQRTQQEDSAVYLCASSLEIPDEQYFGPGTRLTVT.

The chain is built from TRBV19 and TRBJ1-5; D gene unclear. V dropped 3 bases and J dropped 4 bases, with 16 bases sitting between them. This CDR3 has 16 residues. Germline loops: CDR1 LNHDA, CDR2 SQIVND (reference sequence). The CDR3 protein is CASSMMGTGENQPQHF. DNA of the CDR3: TGTGCCAGTAGTATGATGGGAACTGGGGAAAATCAGCCCCAGCATTTT.

The V gene is TRBV6-6, the J gene TRBJ1-1; TRBD1 aligns across 7 bases. After removal of 0 bases from V and 9 bases from J, the junction contained 4 bases not matched to a gene. Germline CDR1 and CDR2: MNHNY and SVGAGI (reference sequence). The CDR3 is 13 amino acids. In nucleotides, the CDR3 is TGTGCCAGCAGTTACTCGAGGGACAGTAAAGCTTTCTTT. It yields the protein CASSYSRDSKAFF.